This T cell receptor (beta chain) came from a study of cytomegalovirus exposure and HLA in healthy donors. Study-wide context: Around 180 million T cells yielded around 120 million unique TCR beta sequences in earlier analysis. A preliminary data release comprised roughly 80 million unique TCRs obtained from HLA-typed donors.

Study results and caveats: The authors enumerated 150 to 200 TCR beta chains as linked to cytomegalovirus. Relative to the approximately 680-donor mean, N-insertions were reportedly fewer in an Asian-associated ancestry cluster in a later analysis.

The CDR3 extends over 14 amino acids. V was clipped by 4 bases and J by 0 bases, with 9 bases between them. In germline, CDR1 is MNHNS, CDR2 SASEGT. In the PCR, 60 Vbeta and 13 Jbeta primers were used. The repertoire was sequenced with immunoSEQ multiplex PCR; TCRdb's copy has only in-frame clones and lacks some. The sample holds around 140,000 clones, about 81% seen once. Worth noting for this clone: Its matching antigen is unknown.

V and J are TRBV6-1 and TRBJ1-1; D call uncertain. This receptor was identified in a woman between 45 and 60 years old in good health and CMV-seropositive. The material sequenced was PBMCs. CDR3 protein: CASSVRGLNTEAFF. The CDR3 nucleotides are TGTGCCAGCAGTGTTCGAGGCCTGAACACTGAAGCTTTCTTT.